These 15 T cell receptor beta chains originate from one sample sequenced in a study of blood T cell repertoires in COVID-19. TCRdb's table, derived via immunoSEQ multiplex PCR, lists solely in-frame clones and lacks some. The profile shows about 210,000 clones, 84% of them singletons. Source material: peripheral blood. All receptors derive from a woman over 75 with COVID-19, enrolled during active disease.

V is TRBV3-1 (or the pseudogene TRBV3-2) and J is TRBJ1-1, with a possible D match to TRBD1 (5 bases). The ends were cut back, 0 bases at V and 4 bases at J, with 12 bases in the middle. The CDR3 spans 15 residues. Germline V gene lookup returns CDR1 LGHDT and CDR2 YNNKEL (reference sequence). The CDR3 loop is CASSQDGRVGTEAFF. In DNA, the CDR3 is TGTGCCAGCAGCCAAGATGGCAGGGTCGGCACTGAAGCTTTCTTT.

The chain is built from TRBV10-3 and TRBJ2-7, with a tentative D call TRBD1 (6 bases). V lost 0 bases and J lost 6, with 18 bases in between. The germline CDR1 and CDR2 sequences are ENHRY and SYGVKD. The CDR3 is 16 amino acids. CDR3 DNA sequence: TGTGCCATCAGTGAGTCGATCAGGGGTAGGCTTGGCGAGCAGTACGTC. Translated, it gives CAISESIRGRLGEQYV.

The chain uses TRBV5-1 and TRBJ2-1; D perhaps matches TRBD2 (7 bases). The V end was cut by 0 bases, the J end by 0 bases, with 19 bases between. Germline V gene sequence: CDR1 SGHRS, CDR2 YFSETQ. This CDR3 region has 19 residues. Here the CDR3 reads CASSLAQGGGSSSYNEQFF. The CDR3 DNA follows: TGCGCCAGCAGCTTGGCCCAGGGCGGGGGCTCAAGCTCCTACAATGAGCAGTTCTTC.

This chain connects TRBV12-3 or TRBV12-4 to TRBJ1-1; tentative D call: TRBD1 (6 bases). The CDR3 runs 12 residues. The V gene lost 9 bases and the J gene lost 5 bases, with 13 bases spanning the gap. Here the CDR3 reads CASAGRGTEAFF. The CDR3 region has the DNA TGTGCCAGTGCGGGGAGGGGGACTGAAGCTTTCTTT.

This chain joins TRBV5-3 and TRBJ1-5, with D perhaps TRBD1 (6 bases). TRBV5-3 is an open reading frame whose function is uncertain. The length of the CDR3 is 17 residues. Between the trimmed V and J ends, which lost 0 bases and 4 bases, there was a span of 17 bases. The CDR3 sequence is CARSLATDSMKNQPQHF. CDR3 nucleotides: TGTGCCAGAAGCTTGGCCACGGACAGTATGAAAAATCAGCCCCAGCATTTT.

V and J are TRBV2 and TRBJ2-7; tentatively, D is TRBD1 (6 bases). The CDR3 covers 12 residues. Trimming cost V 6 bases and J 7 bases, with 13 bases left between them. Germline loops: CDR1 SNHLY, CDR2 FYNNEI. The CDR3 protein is CASRGTRGEQYV. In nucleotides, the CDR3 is TGTGCCAGCAGAGGGACACGTGGAGAGCAGTACGTC.

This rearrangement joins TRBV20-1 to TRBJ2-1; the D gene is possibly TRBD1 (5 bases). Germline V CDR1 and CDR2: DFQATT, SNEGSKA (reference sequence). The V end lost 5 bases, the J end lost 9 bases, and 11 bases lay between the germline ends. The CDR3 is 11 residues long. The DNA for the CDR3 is TGCAGTGCTGAGGACATTCCTGAGCAGTTCTTC. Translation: CSAEDIPEQFF.

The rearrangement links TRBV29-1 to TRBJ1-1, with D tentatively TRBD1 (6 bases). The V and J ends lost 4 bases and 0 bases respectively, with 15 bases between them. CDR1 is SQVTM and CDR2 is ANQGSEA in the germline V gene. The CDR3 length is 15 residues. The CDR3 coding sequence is TGCAGCGTTGGTCTCACCTCAGGGGTGAACACTGAAGCTTTCTTT. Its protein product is CSVGLTSGVNTEAFF. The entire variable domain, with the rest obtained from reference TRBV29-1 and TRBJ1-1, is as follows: SAVISQKPSRDICQRGTSLTIQCQVDSQVTMMFWYRQQPGQSLTLIATANQGSEATYESGFVIDKFPISRPNLTFSTLTVSNMSPEDSSIYLCSVGLTSGVNTEAFFGQGTRLTVV.

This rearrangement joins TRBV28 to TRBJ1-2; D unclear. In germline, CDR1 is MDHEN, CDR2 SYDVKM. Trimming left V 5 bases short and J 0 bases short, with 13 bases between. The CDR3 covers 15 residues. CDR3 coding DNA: TGTGCCAGCAGTGGCCGCGGGGAAGCTAACTATGGCTACACCTTC. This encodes CASSGRGEANYGYTF.

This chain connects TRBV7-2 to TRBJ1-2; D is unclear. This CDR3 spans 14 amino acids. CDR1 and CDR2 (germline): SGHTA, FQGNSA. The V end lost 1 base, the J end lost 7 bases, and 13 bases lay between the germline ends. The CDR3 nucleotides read TGTGCCAGCAGCTTAGTGGGGAGACTGTCTGGCTACACCTTC. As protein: CASSLVGRLSGYTF.

The CDR3 DNA sequence: TGTGCCAGCAGTTACTCGGTCAGGGAAGAAGCTTTCTTT. It translates to CASSYSVREEAFF. This chain connects TRBV6-6 to TRBJ1-1, with TRBD1 as a possible D gene (5 bases). CDR3 length: 13 amino acids. Trimming cost V 0 bases and J 8 bases, with 10 bases left between them. Germline lookup yields CDR1 MNHNY and CDR2 SVGAGI (reference sequence).

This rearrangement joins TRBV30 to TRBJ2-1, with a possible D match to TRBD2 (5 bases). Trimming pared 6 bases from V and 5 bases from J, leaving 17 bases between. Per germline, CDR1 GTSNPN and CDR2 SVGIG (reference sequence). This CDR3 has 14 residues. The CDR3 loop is CACRTGIYHNEQFF. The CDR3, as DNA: TGTGCCTGCCGAACCGGGATATACCACAATGAGCAGTTCTTC. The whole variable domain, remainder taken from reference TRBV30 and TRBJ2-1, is SQTIHQWPATLVQPVGSPLSLECTVEGTSNPNLYWYRQAAGRGLQLLFYSVGIGQISSEVPQNLSASRPQDRQFILSSKKLLLSDSGFYLCACRTGIYHNEQFFGPGTRLTVL.

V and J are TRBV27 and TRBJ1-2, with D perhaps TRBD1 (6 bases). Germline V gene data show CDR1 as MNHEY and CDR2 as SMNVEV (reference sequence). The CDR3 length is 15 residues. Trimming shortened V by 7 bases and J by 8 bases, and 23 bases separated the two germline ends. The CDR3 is CASTSRDKVLGGYTF. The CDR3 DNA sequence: TGTGCCAGCACCTCCCGGGACAAGGTTTTGGGAGGCTACACCTTC.

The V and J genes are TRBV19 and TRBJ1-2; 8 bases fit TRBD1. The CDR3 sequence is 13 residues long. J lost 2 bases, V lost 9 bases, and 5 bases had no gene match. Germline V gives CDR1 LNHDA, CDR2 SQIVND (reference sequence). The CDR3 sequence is CASRDRQNYGYTF. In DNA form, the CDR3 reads TGTGCCAGCCGGGACAGGCAGAACTATGGCTACACCTTC.

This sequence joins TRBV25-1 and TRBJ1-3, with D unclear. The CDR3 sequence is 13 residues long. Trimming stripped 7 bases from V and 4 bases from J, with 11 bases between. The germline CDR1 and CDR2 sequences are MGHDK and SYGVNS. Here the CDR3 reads CASISGSGNTIYF. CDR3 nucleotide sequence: TGTGCCAGCATATCGGGGTCGGGAAACACCATATATTTT.